Listed below are T cell receptor beta chains from one sample, sequenced in a study of tumor and adjacent non-tumor tissue in lung cancer. TCRdb fed the multiplex PCR reads into MiXCR, producing one record per CDR3 protein. The data show about 93,000 distinct CDR3 sequences, 67% seen once. The source material was lung tumor tissue. The receptors were gathered from a man between 60 and 70 years old with non-small cell lung cancer. CDR3s include the opening cysteine and the closing phenylalanine or tryptophan. Each record gives: V gene, D gene, J gene, clone size, CDR3 protein, CDR3 DNA. A D gene is named only where the DNA matches it firmly. Expanded clones get a size class; other rows say once, few or many, or leave the size out.

v_gene: TRBV11-1
d_gene: TRBD1
j_gene: TRBJ1-6
abundance: .
CDR3aa: CASSSPRTGGDYSLLNF
CDR3nt: TGTGCCAGCAGCTCCCCCCGGACAGGGGGCGATTATTCACTCCTTAACTTT

v_gene: TRBV5-1
d_gene: .
j_gene: TRBJ1-3
abundance: .
CDR3aa: CASSLDQVWGNTIYF
CDR3nt: TGCGCCAGCAGCTTGGATCAGGTCTGGGGAAACACCATATATTTT

v_gene: TRBV5-1
d_gene: TRBD1
j_gene: TRBJ1-2
abundance: few
CDR3aa: CASTTGGDYGYTF
CDR3nt: TGCGCCAGCACCACAGGGGGAGACTATGGCTACACCTTC

v_gene: TRBV11-3
d_gene: .
j_gene: TRBJ1-6
abundance: medium-sized
CDR3aa: CASSLQGYNSPLHF
CDR3nt: TGTGCCAGCAGCCTCCAGGGCTATAATTCACCCCTCCACTTT

v_gene: TRBV6-5
d_gene: .
j_gene: TRBJ1-1
abundance: .
CDR3aa: CASNWGRVVAVTEAFF
CDR3nt: TGTGCCAGCAATTGGGGCAGGGTCGTGGCGGTAACTGAAGCTTTCTTT

v_gene: TRBV4-2
d_gene: .
j_gene: TRBJ1-6
abundance: .
CDR3aa: CASSHEGDTYNSPLHF
CDR3nt: TGTGCCAGTAGCCACGAAGGTGACACCTATAATTCACCCCTCCACTTT

v_gene: TRBV20-1
d_gene: .
j_gene: TRBJ2-1
abundance: many
CDR3aa: CSARPPNNEQFF
CDR3nt: TGCAGTGCTAGGCCCCCAAACAATGAGCAGTTCTTC

v_gene: TRBV11-3
d_gene: .
j_gene: TRBJ2-1
abundance: .
CDR3aa: CASNIVGRGRTLSDNEQFF
CDR3nt: TGTGCCAGCAACATAGTAGGTAGAGGGAGAACCCTATCAGACAATGAGCAGTTCTTC

v_gene: TRBV23-1
d_gene: TRBD2
j_gene: TRBJ2-2
abundance: few
CDR3aa: CASSQQGLAGAYTGELFF
CDR3nt: TGCGCCAGCAGTCAGCAAGGACTAGCGGGGGCCTACACCGGGGAGCTGTTTTTT

v_gene: TRBV4-1
d_gene: .
j_gene: TRBJ2-1
abundance: many
CDR3aa: CASSQAKAHNEQFF
CDR3nt: TGCGCCAGCAGCCAAGCGAAGGCACACAATGAGCAGTTCTTC

v_gene: TRBV28
d_gene: .
j_gene: TRBJ2-2
abundance: many
CDR3aa: CASSLLQGIGELFF
CDR3nt: TGTGCCAGCAGTTTACTTCAGGGGATCGGGGAGCTGTTTTTT

v_gene: TRBV6-2/TRBV6-3
d_gene: .
j_gene: TRBJ1-5
abundance: many
CDR3aa: CASAHGQLLSNQPQHF
CDR3nt: TGTGCCAGCGCTCATGGACAGTTACTTAGCAATCAGCCCCAGCATTTT

v_gene: TRBV6-5
d_gene: .
j_gene: TRBJ2-3
abundance: .
CDR3aa: CGSRSNGASTDTQYF
CDR3nt: TGTGGCAGCAGATCTAACGGGGCCAGCACAGATACACAGTATTTT

v_gene: TRBV29-1
d_gene: TRBD2
j_gene: TRBJ2-3
abundance: .
CDR3aa: CSVVLAGGSDTQYF
CDR3nt: TGCAGCGTTGTGCTAGCGGGGGGATCGGATACGCAGTATTTT

v_gene: TRBV30
d_gene: .
j_gene: TRBJ2-1
abundance: many
CDR3aa: CAGYKGTEQFF
CDR3nt: TGTGCCGGATATAAAGGGACTGAGCAGTTCTTC

v_gene: TRBV29-1
d_gene: .
j_gene: TRBJ1-2
abundance: many
CDR3aa: CSASPQENYGYTF
CDR3nt: TGCAGCGCCTCGCCCCAGGAGAACTATGGCTACACCTTC

v_gene: TRBV6-6
d_gene: TRBD2
j_gene: TRBJ2-5
abundance: .
CDR3aa: CVSSAPGLGVGETQYF
CDR3nt: TGTGTCAGCAGTGCTCCGGGACTAGGGGTAGGAGAGACCCAGTACTTC

v_gene: TRBV6-1
d_gene: .
j_gene: TRBJ2-1
abundance: .
CDR3aa: CVSSEAGAAYNEHFF
CDR3nt: TGTGTCAGCAGTGAAGCCGGGGCGGCCTACAATGAGCACTTCTTC